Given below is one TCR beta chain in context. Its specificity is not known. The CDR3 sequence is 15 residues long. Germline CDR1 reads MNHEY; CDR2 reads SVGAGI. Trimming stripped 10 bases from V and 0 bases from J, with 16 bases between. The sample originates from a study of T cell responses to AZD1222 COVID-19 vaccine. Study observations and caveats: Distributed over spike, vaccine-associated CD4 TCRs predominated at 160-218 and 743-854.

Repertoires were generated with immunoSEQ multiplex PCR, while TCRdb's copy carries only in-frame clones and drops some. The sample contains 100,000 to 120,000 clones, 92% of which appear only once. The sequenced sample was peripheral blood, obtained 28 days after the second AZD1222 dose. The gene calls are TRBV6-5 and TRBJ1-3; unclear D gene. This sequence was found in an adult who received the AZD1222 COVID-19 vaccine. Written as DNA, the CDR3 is TGTGCCACTCGACCGATCCCTGACTCTGGAAACACCATATATTTT. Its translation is CATRPIPDSGNTIYF.